The subject of this entry is one T cell receptor (beta chain). This specimen comes from a study of T cell changes during pregnancy in multiple sclerosis. Trimming shortened V by 2 bases and J by 0 bases, and 14 bases separated the two germline ends. The length of the CDR3 is 16 residues. CDR1 LGHNA and CDR2 YNFKEQ come from the germline V gene. Only in-frame clones appear in the TCRdb table, and some are missing; sequencing was by immunoSEQ multiplex PCR. This table has some 49,000 clones, more than 85% appearing once. This chain uses TRBV4-2 with TRBJ2-7, with TRBD2 as a possible D gene (5 bases). This clonotype was obtained from a female donor with multiple sclerosis, enrolled in a pregnancy study. Source: CD8+ T cells from peripheral blood mononuclear cells, taken in the first trimester of pregnancy. CDR3 protein: CASSQRLRGSSYEQYF. In nucleotides, the CDR3 is TGTGCCAGCAGCCAAAGATTACGGGGAAGCTCCTACGAGCAGTACTTC.